This T cell receptor beta chain is from a study of patients and donors after allogeneic stem cell transplantation. Each CDR3 protein gets one entry after TCRdb re-called the RT-PCR reads with MiXCR. The repertoire holds more than 800 distinct CDR3 sequences, with 35% to 45% as singletons. The V gene's germline CDR1 is SGHTS and CDR2 YDEGEE. The CDR3 length is 16 residues. Trimming took 1 base from V and 8 from J, leaving 19 bases between them. The source material was blood, either unsorted or a sorted T cell fraction (not recorded which). V is TRBV5-8 and J is TRBJ2-1; D is unclear. This TCR was recovered from a human donor who was either an allogeneic HSCT recipient or a stem cell or donor lymphocyte infusion donor (not recorded which). It is not recorded whose cells these are; they may come from a transplant donor. CDR3 coding DNA: TGTGCCAGCAGCTTGTCTTTGACACTCGACGTGGATGAGCAGTTCTTC. This gives the protein CASSLSLTLDVDEQFF. The full variable domain, with the rest looked up from reference TRBV5-8 and TRBJ2-1, is EAGVTQSPTHLIKTRGQQATLRCSPISGHTSVYWYQQALGLGLQFLLWYDEGEERNRGNFPPRFSGRQFPNYSSELNVNALELEDSALYLCASSLSLTLDVDEQFFGPGTRLTVL.